The rows below give T cell receptor beta chains drawn from one sample of a study of beta chain features in type 1 diabetes. Repertoires were generated with immunoSEQ multiplex PCR, while TCRdb's copy carries only in-frame clones and drops some. This sample has 600,000 to 700,000 clones, with 12% found just once. Sequenced input: naive CD4+ T cells from blood. Receptor source: a man younger than 45 with type 1 diabetes. Both conserved end residues are part of each CDR3.

TRBV10-3 CASSPGRLLLSGANVLTF
TRBV23-1 CASSQSYRDRQETQYF
TRBV29-1 CSALGRSYNEQFF
TRBV28 CASSFRRDLFKDSPLHF
TRBV2 CASSRDVKNIQYF
TRBV5-6 CASSRVQGAYGNIQYF
TRBV5-6 CASSRRTGKGYEQYF
TRBV19 CASSTGDSYNEQFF
TRBV5-6 CASSAPGLAGVREQFF
TRBV29-1 CSADPGQGAGGANVLTF
TRBV2 CASRPGTDFNYGYTF
TRBV7-9 CASSLTGTGVSFTHF
TRBV7-9 CASQGSGSGANVLTF
TRBV9 CASSPREGQGRNIQYF
TRBV11-2 CASSFIGSNQPQHF
TRBV7-9 CASSPGEAPNYGYTF
TRBV4-3 CASSRKTGEGGETQYF
TRBV29-1 CSVEGVNYGYTF
TRBV19 CASKSLNQPQHF
TRBV23-1 CASSQSMGGLEGNEQFF
TRBV5-1 CASSLEQNTDTQYF
TRBV7-9 CASSLGGYTF
TRBV2 CASTGQGADGYTF
TRBV4-1 CASSHVGRSSSYNEQFF
TRBV28 CAVKDNRFTTAGYTF
TRBV5-4 CASSSYRTGWEQYF
TRBV16 CASSARQGNYGYTF
TRBV4-2 CASSQEVVGTGSFGYTF
TRBV14 CASSLLAGDNQETQYF
TRBV11-2 CASSLGATNEKLFF
TRBV18 CASSPRGTGISANEKLFF
TRBV7-3 CASSPGTANTEAFF
TRBV29-1 CSYLQGPSTNTGELFF
TRBV7-2 CASSFSRNGGETQYF
TRBV7-6 CASSLGGGLRETQYF
TRBV5-8 CASSSGDRAYYNEQFF
TRBV4-2 CASSQDWQGAQHGYTF
TRBV5-1 CASSLTGYSSYNEQFF
TRBV28 CASSSPASGGLTDTQYF
TRBV14 CASSPRGQGIETQYF
TRBV5-1 CASSPGQISYEQYF
TRBV6-5 CASARRGGESPLHF
TRBV11-2 CASSLDLADTQYF
TRBV10-3 CAITSDSSTDTQYF
TRBV6-1 CASSLMRGADYGYTF
TRBV5-4 CASSPGQGGTGELFF
TRBV4-3 CASSQDRYGGGSPLHF
TRBV9 CASSAEPGNTIYF
TRBV10-3 CAISDEGDQPQHF
TRBV14 CASSQHYEQYF